Presented here are 5 T cell receptor beta chains from one specimen sequenced in a study of patients and donors after allogeneic stem cell transplantation. Via MiXCR, TCRdb re-called the RT-PCR reads, giving one row per CDR3 protein. This sample has about a million distinct CDR3 sequences; about 20% occur once, and the top ten carry 5% to 7.5%. Sequencing was done on a sample of blood, either unsorted or a sorted T cell fraction (not recorded which). The source of these receptors is a human donor who was either an allogeneic HSCT recipient or a stem cell or donor lymphocyte infusion donor (not recorded which). It is not recorded whose cells these are; they may come from a transplant donor.

V usage is TRBV20-1 and J usage is TRBJ1-5, with D possibly TRBD1 on 5 matching bases. V lost 6 bases and J 0 bases, leaving 18 bases between the germline ends. This CDR3 is 16 amino acids long. CDR1 DFQATT and CDR2 SNEGSKA come from the germline V gene (reference sequence). CDR3 amino acids: CSARIPGPNSNQPQHF. In DNA, the CDR3 is TGCAGTGCCAGAATACCGGGACCGAATAGCAATCAGCCCCAGCATTTT.

This clonotype was seen a handful of times. This sequence joins TRBV6-4 and TRBJ1-2; 7 nucleotides match TRBD1. Germline CDR1 and CDR2: MRHNA and SNTAGT. The CDR3 is 14 residues long. V gave up 6 bases and J gave up 7 bases; unmatched junction bases: 11. For the CDR3, the DNA is TGTGCCAGCAGCCCCGGGACAGAAGCTTTTGGCTACACCTTC. Its protein product is CASSPGTEAFGYTF.

This clonotype has more than one count but fewer than ten. The chain combines TRBV9 with TRBJ1-1; D ambiguous. This CDR3 spans 14 amino acids. Germline values: CDR1 SGDLS, CDR2 YYNGEE. The V gene lost 0 bases and the J gene lost 5 bases, with 11 bases spanning the gap. The CDR3 region is CASSVDIRGTEAFF. CDR3 nucleotides: TGTGCCAGCAGCGTAGATATTCGGGGTACTGAAGCTTTCTTT.

The table lists this clonotype with a few counts. The V and J genes are TRBV24-1 and TRBJ1-3, with unresolved D. Germline loops: CDR1 KGHDR, CDR2 SFDVKD. This CDR3 is 14 amino acids long. V lost 12 bases and J lost 4, with 18 bases in between. In DNA, the CDR3 is TGTGCCGCAGCCACGGGTTACTCCGGAAACACCATATATTTT. It encodes CAAATGYSGNTIYF.

The chain has TRBV30 and TRBJ2-7; no definite D call. Trimming stripped 3 bases from V and 11 bases from J, with 14 bases between. The CDR3 contains 11 residues. Germline V gene lookup returns CDR1 GTSNPN and CDR2 SVGIG (reference sequence). The CDR3: CAWRHGVREYF. Here the CDR3 DNA reads TGTGCCTGGAGGCACGGTGTTCGGGAGTACTTC.